The clone carrying this T cell receptor beta chain was recorded at least ten times. The antigen is unknown. These data come from a study of T cells after yellow fever vaccination. Study in general: With SMART-Seq v4 Ultra Low Input, the fractions containing low cell numbers were prepared.

Study results and limitations: Most clones from primary vaccination resurfaced after the booster (96% CD4, 88% CD8).

This CDR3 is 11 amino acids long. Trimming took 9 bases from V and 8 from J, leaving 13 bases between them. Germline CDR1 reads SGHTA; CDR2 reads FQGNSA. TCRdb re-called the 5' RACE reads with MiXCR, one entry per CDR3 protein. This sample has roughly 120,000 distinct CDR3 sequences; 7.2% occur once, and the top ten carry 2.5% to 3%. The material was CD4+ T cells sorted from PBMCs, obtained roughly 46 days after the first yellow fever vaccination. This chain uses TRBV7-2 with TRBJ1-2, with a weak D call TRBD1 (6 bases). The TCR was taken from a young man who received the YFV17D yellow fever vaccine. In nucleotides, the CDR3 is TGTGCCAGGCGGACAGCGTTCGGCTACACCTTC. It encodes CARRTAFGYTF. Full variable domain (missing parts from reference TRBV7-2 and TRBJ1-2): GAGVSQSPSNKVTEKGKDVELRCDPISGHTALYWYRQSLGQGLEFLIYFQGNSAPDKSGLPSDRFSAERTGGSVSTLTIQRTQQEDSAVYLCARRTAFGYTFGSGTRLTVV.